The 25 T cell receptor beta chains listed next were all sequenced from one sample in a study of PD-L1 blockade in urothelial cancer. The data were produced by immunoSEQ multiplex PCR, yet TCRdb's version contains in-frame clones alone and is incomplete. This sample yields 35,000 to 45,000 clones, of which approximately 88% are seen a single time; roughly 10% belongs to the top ten. The time point: peripheral blood 6 weeks after treatment start. Sequencing used PBMCs, obtained around atezolizumab (anti-PD-L1) treatment. Source of these receptors: a man aged 35 to 55 with urothelial cancer.

The chain couples TRBV6-1 to TRBJ2-2; TRBD2 matches at 7 bases. This CDR3 spans 14 amino acids. V lost 4 bases to trimming and J lost 5 bases; unmatched junction nucleotides: 4. The germline V gene has CDR1 MNHNS and CDR2 SASEGT. The CDR3 DNA reads as TGTGCCAGCAGTGTGCGGGAGTGGACCGGGGAGCTGTTTTTT. Its translation is CASSVREWTGELFF.

This chain connects TRBV13 to TRBJ2-3; TRBD2 matches 9 bases. Germline V gives CDR1 PRHDT, CDR2 FYEKMQ (reference sequence). V gave up 0 bases and J gave up 1 base; unmatched junction bases: 2. This CDR3 region has 16 residues. This chain's CDR3 is CASSLGGGRGTDTQYF. The CDR3 bases are TGTGCCAGCAGCTTAGGAGGCGGGAGGGGCACAGATACGCAGTATTTT.

The rearrangement uses TRBV27 and TRBJ1-1; perhaps TRBD1 as D (5 bases). Germline lookup yields CDR1 MNHEY and CDR2 SMNVEV (reference sequence). V was pared by 4 bases and J by 11 bases, with 11 bases between. The CDR3 runs 11 residues. CDR3 amino acids: CASSSTGAAFF. The CDR3 bases are TGTGCCAGCAGTTCCACAGGAGCGGCTTTCTTT.

The chain recombines TRBV6-6 with TRBJ2-5; 7 bases are shared with TRBD1. The junction had 8 bases not matched to a gene; V was cut back by 4 bases and J by 3 bases. From germline, CDR1 is MNHNY and CDR2 SVGAGI (reference sequence). CDR3 length: 15 amino acids. The CDR3 nucleotides read TGTGCCAGCAGTTCAAACCGGGACAGTAAAGAGACCCAGTACTTC. It yields the protein CASSSNRDSKETQYF.

The chain has TRBV10-3 and TRBJ2-1; 9 bases align to TRBD2. This CDR3 contains 16 residues. J lost 4 bases, V lost 2 bases, and 6 bases had no gene match. Germline CDR1 ENHRY, CDR2 SYGVKD. The CDR3 spells CAISEIAGVRYNEQFF. In DNA form, the CDR3 reads TGTGCCATCAGTGAGATAGCGGGAGTAAGGTACAATGAGCAGTTCTTC.

The chain couples TRBV5-6 to TRBJ1-3; 8 bases line up with TRBD1. Germline CDR1 and CDR2: SGHDT and YYEEEE. V was clipped by 8 bases and J by 4 bases; unmatched bases: 2. The CDR3 has 12 amino acids. The CDR3 nucleotides read TGTGCCAGTGGACAGGGAGGAAACACCATATATTTT. Protein sequence: CASGQGGNTIYF.

In this sample, this clone turned up a few times. The chain joins TRBV7-2 to TRBJ2-3; D is perhaps TRBD2 (6 bases). CDR1 is SGHTA, CDR2 FQGNSA, per germline. Trimming took 6 bases from V and 4 from J, leaving 17 bases between them. The CDR3 length is 15 residues. Here the CDR3 reads CASRSFQAGPDTQYF. The DNA for the CDR3 is TGTGCCAGCAGGTCCTTTCAGGCGGGGCCAGATACGCAGTATTTT.

This chain uses TRBV7-8 with TRBJ2-7, with 9 nucleotides matching TRBD2. The germline CDR1 and CDR2 sequences are SGHVS and FQNEAQ. This CDR3 is 15 amino acids long. Losses at the gene ends were 4 bases for V and 4 bases for J; bases not matched to a gene: 8. In nucleotides, the CDR3 is TGTGCCAGCAGCTCCGGGACTAGCTGGGGATACGAGCAGTACTTC. The encoded protein is CASSSGTSWGYEQYF.

The chain carries TRBV7-9 and TRBJ2-7; no definite D call. Per germline, CDR1 SEHNR and CDR2 FQNEAQ (reference sequence). Deletions cut 4 bases from V and 4 bases from J, with 5 bases between. The CDR3 loop spans 11 amino acids. DNA of the CDR3: TGTGCCAGCAGCTCTAGATACGAGCAGTACTTC. Translation gives CASSSRYEQYF.

V gene TRBV29-1 combines with J gene TRBJ2-1; a weak D match, TRBD1 (6 bases). The germline gives CDR1 SQVTM, CDR2 ANQGSEA. Trimming removed 7 bases at V and 9 bases at J, with 13 bases between. The CDR3 runs to 11 residues. The CDR3 DNA sequence: TGCAGCGCACAGGGTGTCGGTGAGCAGTTCTTC. This gives the protein CSAQGVGEQFF.

This rearrangement joins TRBV27 to TRBJ2-7; TRBD2 agrees at 8 bases. CDR1 and CDR2 (germline): MNHEY, SMNVEV (reference sequence). This CDR3 comprises 16 residues. V lost 2 bases to trimming and J lost 1 base; unmatched junction nucleotides: 7. CDR3: CASSLQLAVGSYEQYF. CDR3 in DNA: TGTGCCAGCAGTTTACAACTAGCGGTGGGATCCTACGAGCAGTACTTC.

The J gene is TRBJ1-5, the V gene TRBV5-6, with D tentatively TRBD1 (5 bases). Germline-derived CDR1 and CDR2 are SGHDT and YYEEEE. V was pared by 2 bases and J by 2 bases, with 11 bases between. The CDR3 is 15 residues long. The CDR3 nucleotides are TGTGCCAGCAGCTTTCGACAGTCAGGCAATCAGCCCCAGCATTTT. It is translated as CASSFRQSGNQPQHF.

This clone appeared a few times. V usage is TRBV27 and J usage is TRBJ2-1; 8 bases match TRBD2. CDR3 length: 16 amino acids. V was pared by 8 bases and J by 0 bases, with 9 bases of the junction left unmatched. Germline assignment: CDR1 MNHEY and CDR2 SMNVEV (reference sequence). The CDR3, as DNA: TGTGCCAGCGGCACAACTAGCGGAAGCTCCTACAATGAGCAGTTCTTC. It encodes CASGTTSGSSYNEQFF.

V is TRBV27 and J is TRBJ2-7, with a possible D match to TRBD2 (5 bases). The germline V and J ends were trimmed by 3 bases and 0 bases, with 9 bases remaining between them. This CDR3 contains 14 residues. The V gene's germline CDR1 is MNHEY and CDR2 SMNVEV (reference sequence). CDR3 in DNA: TGTGCCAGCAGTTTCCGGGGAAGCTCCTACGAGCAGTACTTC. Translating gives CASSFRGSSYEQYF.

The chain uses TRBV6-6 and TRBJ1-2; possibly TRBD1 for D (6 bases). V gave up 8 bases and J gave up 0 bases, with 10 bases separating them. The length of the CDR3 is 13 residues. CDR1 and CDR2 (germline): MNHNY, SVGAGI (reference sequence). CDR3: CASGQLPNYGYTF. For the CDR3, the DNA is TGTGCCAGCGGACAGCTCCCTAACTATGGCTACACCTTC.

The V gene is TRBV18, the J gene TRBJ2-7; possible D gene TRBD2, 5 bases. The CDR3 runs to 16 residues. Germline CDR1 is KGHSH and CDR2 is LQKENI. V lost 2 bases and J lost 6, with 20 bases in between. CDR3 bases: TGTGCCAGCTCACCAGAGAAGGGCTTGCCGGGGTCCGAGCAGTACTTC. The encoded protein is CASSPEKGLPGSEQYF.

This rearrangement joins TRBV9 to TRBJ1-4, with D unclear. Deletions cut 4 bases from V and 0 bases from J, with 7 bases between. The germline gives CDR1 SGDLS, CDR2 YYNGEE. This CDR3 comprises 14 residues. The CDR3 is CASSPTATNEKLFF. The DNA of the CDR3 is TGTGCCAGCAGCCCCACAGCAACTAATGAAAAACTGTTTTTT.

The chain uses TRBV11-3 and TRBJ2-1; weak D call: TRBD2 (6 bases). This CDR3 is built from 12 residues. Trimming stripped 5 bases from V and 8 bases from J, with 10 bases between. Germline V CDR1 and CDR2: SGHNT, YENEEA. This CDR3 is CASSRAGYEQFF. CDR3 sequence (DNA): TGTGCCAGCAGCCGAGCGGGCTATGAGCAGTTCTTC. The full variable domain, rest sourced from reference TRBV11-3 and TRBJ2-1, is EAGVVQSPRYKIIEKKQPVAFWCNPISGHNTLYWYLQNLGQGPELLIRYENEEAVDDSQLPKDRFSAERLKGVDSTLKIQPAELGDSAVYLCASSRAGYEQFFGPGTRLTVL.

The chain is built from TRBV30 and TRBJ1-6; a possible D gene is TRBD1 (6 bases). This CDR3 is built from 15 residues. Trimming left V 3 bases short and J 7 bases short, with 16 bases between. Germline V gives CDR1 GTSNPN, CDR2 SVGIG (reference sequence). The CDR3: CAWSRTDPGNSPLHF. Written as DNA, the CDR3 is TGTGCCTGGAGCCGGACAGATCCAGGGAATTCACCCCTCCACTTT.

V gene TRBV6-5 combines with J gene TRBJ1-2; 11 bases agree with TRBD1. J gave up 5 bases and V 2 bases, and 4 bases lay outside the gene matches. This CDR3 comprises 15 residues. Germline CDR1 MNHEY, CDR2 SVGAGI. The CDR3 bases are TGTGCCAGCAGTTACGGACAGGGGGCGGGGTATGGCTACACCTTC. As protein: CASSYGQGAGYGYTF.

The chain couples TRBV5-1 to TRBJ2-2; 7 bases fit TRBD2. The CDR3 runs 17 residues. Germline CDR1 and CDR2: SGHRS and YFSETQ. Trimming took 6 bases from V and 2 from J; bases not matched to a gene: 13. The CDR3 DNA follows: TGCGCCAGCATCAGGGAGGGCTTCGGACTTAACACCGGGGAGCTGTTTTTT. Encoded protein: CASIREGFGLNTGELFF.

Only one count was recorded for this clone. This chain uses TRBV28 with TRBJ1-2, with 10 nucleotides matching TRBD1. The CDR3 is 16 residues long. J gave up 4 bases and V 4 bases, and 9 bases lay outside the gene matches. Germline-derived CDR1 and CDR2 are MDHEN and SYDVKM. Here the CDR3 reads CASSSTGQGGIYGYTF. The CDR3 bases are TGTGCCAGCAGTTCCACCGGACAGGGGGGTATCTATGGCTACACCTTC.

The CDR3 coding sequence is TGTGCCAGCAGTTACTCCCCTAGCGGGGGCAACGAGCAGTACTTC. Translated, it gives CASSYSPSGGNEQYF. The V call is TRBV6-5, the J call TRBJ2-7; TRBD2 agrees at 10 bases. The CDR3 sequence is 15 residues long. J gave up 5 bases and V 0 bases, and 4 bases lay outside the gene matches. Germline V gene data show CDR1 as MNHEY and CDR2 as SVGAGI.

The J gene is TRBJ2-3, the V gene TRBV4-1, with 7 bases matching TRBD2. CDR1 is MGHRA, CDR2 YSYEKL, per germline. This CDR3 comprises 16 residues. Trimming took 1 base from V and 4 from J; bases not matched to a gene: 8. CDR3 in DNA: TGCGCCAGCAGCCAAGGAATCGCGGGAGTGGCAGATACGCAGTATTTT. Residues: CASSQGIAGVADTQYF.

The rearrangement links TRBV30 to TRBJ2-7; D remains ambiguous. The germline gives CDR1 GTSNPN, CDR2 SVGIG (reference sequence). The V and J ends lost 0 bases and 3 bases respectively, with 6 bases between them. There are 12 residues in the CDR3. The CDR3 bases are TGTGCCTGGAGTGTTTCCGGCTACGAGCAGTACTTC. It codes for CAWSVSGYEQYF.